Presented here are 8 T cell receptor beta chains from one specimen sequenced in a study of T cell responses to AZD1222 COVID-19 vaccine. Some clones are missing from TCRdb's copy, which holds only in-frame ones; the method was immunoSEQ multiplex PCR. The sample has some 180,000 clones; around 92% are singletons. This sample comprised peripheral blood, obtained on day 0 of AZD1222 vaccination. These receptors were collected from an adult in good health.

V and J are TRBV12-3 or TRBV12-4 and TRBJ2-3, with TRBD2 identical over 7 bases. The CDR3 length is 13 residues. The ends lost 10 bases at V and 5 bases at J; junction bases unmatched: 9. Written as DNA, the CDR3 is TGTGCCACCTCCAGCGGGGATGGAGATACGCAGTATTTT. It codes for CATSSGDGDTQYF.

The chain joins TRBV28 to TRBJ2-5, with D possibly matching TRBD1 (6 bases). CDR3 length: 14 residues. Germline values: CDR1 MDHEN, CDR2 SYDVKM. The germline V and J ends were trimmed by 4 bases and 1 base, with 10 bases remaining between them. The CDR3 here is CASSSGASQETQYF. CDR3 DNA sequence: TGTGCCAGCAGTTCAGGGGCCTCCCAAGAGACCCAGTACTTC.

The CDR3 DNA reads as TGTGCCAGCAGCCAAGGTCCGGGGAGGGACACTGAAGCTTTCTTT. The encoded protein is CASSQGPGRDTEAFF. The chain employs TRBV3-1 (or the pseudogene TRBV3-2) and TRBJ1-1, with D unresolved. Trimming took 1 base from V and 3 from J, leaving 12 bases between them. This CDR3 spans 15 amino acids. Germline CDR1 reads LGHDT; CDR2 reads YNNKEL (reference sequence).

The chain is built from TRBV4-1 and TRBJ2-2; 14 bases align to TRBD2. The ends lost 2 bases at V and 1 base at J; junction bases unmatched: 3. The length of the CDR3 is 18 residues. CDR1 and CDR2 (germline): MGHRA, YSYEKL. The CDR3 nucleotides read TGCGCCAGCAGCCAATCCGGGACTAGCGGGGGGAACACCGGGGAGCTGTTTTTT. It translates to CASSQSGTSGGNTGELFF.

V gene TRBV19 combines with J gene TRBJ2-5; 9 nucleotides line up with TRBD2. Germline V gene data show CDR1 as LNHDA and CDR2 as SQIVND (reference sequence). The CDR3 contains 13 residues. V was clipped by 10 bases and J by 4 bases; unmatched bases: 7. CDR3 in DNA: TGTGCCACCGCGGGGGGGTCCGGAGAGACCCAGTACTTC. Its translation: CATAGGSGETQYF.

V is TRBV18 and J is TRBJ1-2; D not resolved. Trimming left V 2 bases short and J 8 bases short, with 12 bases between. The germline gives CDR1 KGHSH, CDR2 LQKENI. The CDR3 totals 13 residues. CDR3: CASSPSLGEGYTF. The DNA of the CDR3 is TGTGCCAGCTCACCATCTCTGGGTGAGGGCTACACCTTC.

The J gene is TRBJ1-1, the V gene TRBV7-9; D remains unclear. Trimming removed 1 base at V and 1 base at J, with 13 bases between. The CDR3 has 16 amino acids. Germline CDR1 reads SEHNR; CDR2 reads FQNEAQ (reference sequence). The DNA of the CDR3 is TGTGCCAGCAGCTTAGGTGGGTCAGCCCCGAACACTGAAGCTTTCTTT. Protein: CASSLGGSAPNTEAFF.

The CDR3 nucleotides are TGTGCCAGCAGCCCAATCGCAGAGTATAGCAATCAGCCCCAGCATTTT. As protein: CASSPIAEYSNQPQHF. This chain uses TRBV7-8 with TRBJ1-5; no clear D gene. Deletions cut 5 bases from V and 0 bases from J, with 14 bases between. The CDR3 has 16 amino acids. The germline CDR1 and CDR2 sequences are SGHVS and FQNEAQ.